This TCR beta chain was obtained from a study of blood T cell repertoires in COVID-19 (dated by TCRdb to about 2020). In the study overall: Collaborator samples came from the United States, Italy and Spain and covered acute and convalescent phases of COVID-19. The material from the prospective study consisted of cDNA or gDNA derived from T cells, B-cell-depleted T cells, or PBMCs. Deeply sampled blood TCRbeta repertoires from subjects exposed to, actively infected with, or recovered from COVID-19 were included in the dataset. The repertoires were released in a freely available public database intended as a resource for research on the immune response to SARS-CoV-2. Samples were obtained from the ongoing ImmuneRACE study (first 160 participants) and from over a thousand subjects provided by 6 global collaborators. The sample metadata nearly always contained a de-identified subject ID, COVID-19 status, age in years and sex. Where available, HLA class I and class II types were obtained from metadata supplied by the sample provider rather than from assay-based typing. Study-level results and caveats: Clinical and demographic metadata were provided uncurated, with the amount varying by source and participant.

This clone was observed a few times. No antigen is known for it. Nothing much larger sits one base from this clone, and base qualities are not available. The germline V gene encodes CDR1 GTSNPN and CDR2 SVGIG (reference sequence). Clipping removes 0 bases from V and 1 base from J, with 4 as the unmatched junction base count. From the cysteine up to the phenylalanine, the CDR3 has a length of 15 residues. The entry retains the CDR3 DNA only, 45 bases that are in frame from base 1. Whole blood was collected in K2EDTA tubes by collaborating institutions according to the institutions' own protocols. For TCRbeta analysis, collaborators shipped samples in one of three forms: frozen whole blood, isolated PBMCs, or DNA extracted from either of those sample types. TCRbeta CDR3 regions were amplified from genomic DNA by means of the immunoSEQ Assay, a bias-controlled multiplex PCR. The published analysis was carried out like this. The number of nucleated cells in each sample was estimated by amplification of reference gene primers within the assay. To quantify the absolute abundance of each unique TCRbeta CDR3 rearrangement, sequence reads were collapsed and filtered. Productive Simpson clonality was computed per sample as the square root of Simpson's diversity index over productive rearrangements. The table was pulled from immuneACCESS by TCRdb, which kept in-frame rearrangements only. Such tables lose some clones; where checked, under half of the loss comes from unresolved V genes, and the rest has no known cause. V, J and clone size were drawn from that table, and D and trimming were deduced from the DNA. Within this sample are around 86,000 clones, with about 85% of them counted one time only. The top ten hold approximately 13% of the sample.

The sequencing sample was made of peripheral blood. The chain employs TRBV30 and TRBJ2-3, and 7 junctional nucleotides match TRBD2. The TCR was taken from a human donor in a cohort sampled during active COVID-19. The sequenced DNA: TGTGCCTGGAGTGTACGCCGGGGGGGCACAGATACGCAGTATTTT. Translated, this gives CAWSVRRGGTDTQYF.